This entry concerns a single T cell receptor (beta chain). Its antigen remains undetermined. No per-base quality is available; no much larger clone lies one base away. One collaborating source in Seattle enrolled patients during active infection and followed them longitudinally through the course of disease. Whole blood was collected in K2EDTA tubes by collaborating institutions according to the institutions' own protocols. For TCRbeta analysis, collaborators shipped samples as frozen whole blood, isolated PBMCs, or DNA extracted from either of those sample types. Sequences LGHDT (CDR1) and YNNKEL (CDR2) are obtained from the germline V gene (reference sequence). Cut back by 0 bases and 2 bases, the V and J ends lie 17 bases apart. Spanning cysteine to phenylalanine, the CDR3 consists of 17 amino acids. CDR3 DNA is the only sequence kept; it has 51 bases, read in frame from the first base. The record originates from a study of blood T cell repertoires in COVID-19 (dated by TCRdb to 2020 to 2021). Describing the broader study: The collaborator samples originated in the United States, Italy and Spain and spanned the acute and convalescent phases of COVID-19. The prospective study material was composed of cDNA or gDNA derived from T cells, B-cell-depleted T cells, or PBMCs. Samples came from the ongoing ImmuneRACE study (first 160 participants) plus 1,254 subjects from 6 global collaborators. Deeply sampled blood TCRbeta repertoires from subjects exposed to, actively infected with, or recovered from COVID-19 were included in the dataset. A freely available public database, intended as a resource for researchers studying the immune response to SARS-CoV-2, is where the repertoires were released. HLA class I and class II types, where available, came from metadata supplied by the sample provider rather than from assay-based typing. A de-identified subject ID, COVID-19 status, age in years and sex were almost always included in the sample metadata. Here is what the overall study found, with its caveats: How much clinical and demographic metadata was included differed by source and by participant, and the metadata was provided uncurated.

The immunoSEQ Assay, a bias-controlled multiplex PCR, was used to amplify TCRbeta CDR3 regions from genomic DNA. Per the source publication's procedure: Nucleated cell counts per sample were estimated from amplification of reference gene primers within the assay. To quantify the absolute abundance of each unique TCRbeta CDR3 rearrangement, sequence reads were collapsed and filtered. For each sample, productive Simpson clonality was calculated as the square root of Simpson's diversity index over productive rearrangements. TCRdb limited this immuneACCESS table to in-frame rearrangements with V and J called. A share of clones is missing; checked studies link under half to unresolved V genes, and the rest is unexplained. That table gives V, J and clone size, and the DNA gave D and trimming. This sample is represented by around 430,000 clones; about 91% of them were singletons. About 12% of the sample comes from the top ten.

This sequence was found in a woman aged 45-59 years with COVID-19, enrolled during active disease. The chain is made from TRBV3-1 (or the pseudogene TRBV3-2) and TRBJ2-7; a weak D assignment points to TRBD2 (6 bases agree). The source material was peripheral blood. The CDR3 region reads CASSQDEVADWPYEQYF. The DNA reads TGTGCCAGCAGCCAAGATGAGGTAGCGGACTGGCCCTACGAGCAGTACTTC.